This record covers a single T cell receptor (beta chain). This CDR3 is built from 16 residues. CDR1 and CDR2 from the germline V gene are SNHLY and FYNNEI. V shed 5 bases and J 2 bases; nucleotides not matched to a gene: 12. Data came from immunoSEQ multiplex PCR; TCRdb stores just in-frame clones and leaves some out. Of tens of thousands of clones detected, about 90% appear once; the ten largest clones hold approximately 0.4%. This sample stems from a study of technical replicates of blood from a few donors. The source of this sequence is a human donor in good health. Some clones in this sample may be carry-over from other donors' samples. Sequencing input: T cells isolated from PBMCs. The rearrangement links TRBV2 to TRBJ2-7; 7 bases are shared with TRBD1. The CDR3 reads CASSLTLTGYTYEQYF. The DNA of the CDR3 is TGTGCCAGCAGTCTAACTTTGACAGGGTATACCTACGAGCAGTACTTC.